This record concerns one T cell receptor beta chain sequence. The antigen remains unidentified. Prior autoimmune disease or systemic immunosuppression barred patients. This sample is part of a study of OX40 agonist ivuxolimab in advanced cancers. General study results and limits: CD4+ and CD8+ T cells in blood underwent clonal expansion by week 6 at 0.1 to 3.0 mg/kg. Low normalized clonal expansion also occurred in some nonresponding patients.

Measured with immunoSEQ multiplex PCR; TCRdb has only the in-frame clones, and not every one. The table records almost 70,000 clones, just over 85% of them present only once. The V and J ends lost 0 bases and 2 bases respectively, with 12 bases between them. Germline V lookup: CDR1 SGHRS, CDR2 YFSETQ. This CDR3 spans 17 amino acids. The material was CD4+ or CD8+ T cells sorted from blood, obtained in a trial of the OX40 agonist ivuxolimab. The chain uses TRBV5-1 and TRBJ1-6; D ambiguous. The receptor was isolated from an adult with an advanced solid tumor such as melanoma, head and neck, liver or kidney cancer. CDR3 nucleotide sequence: TGCGCCAGCAGCTTGGATACCCCTGGGGCCTATAATTCACCCCTCCACTTT. Translation gives CASSLDTPGAYNSPLHF.